These 26 T cell receptor beta chains were sequenced from one sample in a study of control samples from healthy donors and cancer patients. Data came from immunoSEQ multiplex PCR; TCRdb stores just in-frame clones and leaves some out. The repertoire holds nearly 35,000 clones, with approximately 93% as singletons. The sample was PBMCs. These receptors were obtained from a man in his forties or fifties with colorectal cancer.

The gene calls are TRBV20-1 and TRBJ1-3; D gene uncertain. Germline values: CDR1 DFQATT, CDR2 SNEGSKA (reference sequence). This CDR3 is 16 amino acids long. The V end was cut by 3 bases, the J end by 0 bases, with 15 bases between. The CDR3 reads CSASPGGRSSGNTIYF. The CDR3, as DNA: TGCAGTGCTAGTCCCGGTGGGAGGAGCTCTGGAAACACCATATATTTT.

There are a few counts of this clone. The gene calls are TRBV12-3 or TRBV12-4 and TRBJ1-3; unclear D gene. V shed 1 base and J shed 4 bases, with 5 bases lying between them. The CDR3 has 13 residues. The CDR3 DNA reads TGTGCCAGCAGTTTAGAGGGAGGAAACACCATATATTTT. This gives the protein CASSLEGGNTIYF.

V usage is TRBV9 and J usage is TRBJ2-2; a weak D match, TRBD2 (7 bases). Germline CDR1 reads SGDLS; CDR2 reads YYNGEE. The germline V and J ends were trimmed by 3 bases and 10 bases, with 13 bases remaining between them. There are 13 residues in the CDR3. The CDR3 is CASSDRGAKELFF. In DNA, the CDR3 is TGTGCCAGCAGCGACCGGGGGGCCAAGGAGCTGTTTTTT. Full variable domain (rest looked up from reference TRBV9 and TRBJ2-2): DSGVTQTPKHLITATGQRVTLRCSPRSGDLSVYWYQQSLDQGLQFLIQYYNGEERAKGNILERFSAQQFPDLHSELNLSSLELGDSALYFCASSDRGAKELFFGEGSRLTVL.

V usage is TRBV11-2 and J usage is TRBJ2-7; the D gene is possibly TRBD2 (6 bases). Trimming pared 5 bases from V and 10 bases from J, leaving 15 bases between. Germline assignment: CDR1 SGHAT and CDR2 FQNNGV. This CDR3 has 12 residues. In nucleotides, the CDR3 is TGTGCCAGCAGCCTTAGAAGGGACTTTCAGTACTTC. It specifies CASSLRRDFQYF.

The CDR3 is CATSRDHQGANEQYF. CDR3 nucleotides: TGTGCCACCAGCAGAGATCACCAGGGGGCGAACGAGCAGTACTTC. J is TRBJ2-7 and V is TRBV15; 8 bases fit TRBD1. V dropped 0 bases and J dropped 5; count of bases not matched to a gene: 6. CDR3 length: 15 residues. Per the germline V gene, CDR1 is LNHNV and CDR2 is YYDKDF (reference sequence).

This chain links TRBV5-5 with TRBJ1-2; D not resolved. Deletions cut 1 base from V and 1 base from J, with 14 bases between. The germline CDR1 and CDR2 sequences are SGHKS and YYEKEE (reference sequence). This CDR3 spans 16 amino acids. The CDR3: CASSLTSDSFNYGYTF. The CDR3 DNA sequence: TGTGCCAGCAGCTTGACCTCGGACTCATTTAACTATGGCTACACCTTC.

The V call is TRBV5-1, the J call TRBJ2-2, with a tentative D call TRBD2 (5 bases). CDR1 SGHRS and CDR2 YFSETQ come from the germline V gene. The CDR3 is 17 residues long. V was shortened by 0 bases and J by 1 base, with 13 bases between the two germline ends. The CDR3 nucleotides are TGCGCCAGCAGCTTGGCCGGTGTAGGGAGGAACACCGGGGAGCTGTTTTTT. This sequence encodes CASSLAGVGRNTGELFF.

The chain couples TRBV19 to TRBJ1-1; the D gene is possibly TRBD1 (6 bases). The CDR3 covers 14 residues. The germline V and J ends were trimmed by 3 bases and 6 bases, with 14 bases remaining between them. CDR1 is LNHDA, CDR2 SQIVND, per germline (reference sequence). In nucleotides, the CDR3 is TGTGCCAGTAGTATGGGGGACAATAGACCTGAAGCTTTCTTT. Protein product: CASSMGDNRPEAFF.

The V and J genes are TRBV11-3 and TRBJ2-3; D remains ambiguous. The CDR3 runs 13 residues. Germline V gene lookup returns CDR1 SGHNT and CDR2 YENEEA. Between the trimmed V and J ends, which lost 3 bases and 8 bases, there was a span of 12 bases. The CDR3 region is CASSLEKYSTQYF. CDR3 bases: TGTGCCAGCAGCTTGGAGAAATACTCTACGCAGTATTTT.

DNA of the CDR3: TGTGCCAGCTCCGGGACAGGGGGCGAGCAGTACTTC. Translation gives CASSGTGGEQYF. The chain carries TRBV18 and TRBJ2-7; 11 bases are shared with TRBD1. With V trimmed by 6 bases and J by 6 bases, 1 base remained unmatched. The CDR3 is 12 amino acids. Germline V gene sequence: CDR1 KGHSH, CDR2 LQKENI.

The chain is built from TRBV5-4 and TRBJ2-7, with 7 bases matching TRBD2. Germline loops: CDR1 SGHNT, CDR2 YYREEE (reference sequence). J was trimmed by 5 bases and V by 4 bases; bases with no gene match: 12. The CDR3 runs to 15 residues. The CDR3 loop is CASSREVGLADEQYF. The CDR3 region has the DNA TGTGCCAGCAGCCGGGAGGTCGGCCTAGCCGACGAGCAGTACTTC.

This clone is a singleton in its sample. The V and J genes are TRBV3-1 (or the pseudogene TRBV3-2) and TRBJ1-6; TRBD1 matches 7 bases. The CDR3 is 15 residues long. Unmatched junction bases numbered 13, after V lost 4 bases and J lost 13 bases. The germline V gene has CDR1 LGHDT and CDR2 YNNKEL (reference sequence). The chain's CDR3 is CASSPRPLGGGPLHF. DNA for the CDR3: TGTGCCAGCAGCCCTCGTCCCCTAGGGGGCGGGCCCCTCCACTTT.

V usage is TRBV5-1 and J usage is TRBJ2-5; D not resolved. The CDR3 spans 12 residues. Deletions cut 2 bases from V and 5 bases from J, with 7 bases between. Germline assignment: CDR1 SGHRS and CDR2 YFSETQ. The chain's CDR3 is CASSLETETQYF. The CDR3 region has the DNA TGCGCCAGCAGCTTAGAAACTGAGACCCAGTACTTC. The full variable domain, completed using reference TRBV5-1 and TRBJ2-5, is KAGVTQTPRYLIKTRGQQVTLSCSPISGHRSVSWYQQTPGQGLQFLFEYFSETQRNKGNFPGRFSGRQFSNSRSEMNVSTLELGDSALYLCASSLETETQYFGPGTRLLVL.

The chain is built from TRBV5-1 and TRBJ2-3, with TRBD2 matching 8 bases. The germline V gene encodes CDR1 SGHRS and CDR2 YFSETQ. The CDR3 is 16 amino acids. V lost 1 base and J lost 3; bases outside the gene matches: 7. This CDR3 reads CASSLLPGGKTDTQYF. DNA of the CDR3: TGCGCCAGCAGCTTGCTTCCGGGAGGGAAGACAGATACGCAGTATTTT.

The chain combines TRBV27 with TRBJ2-1; D tentatively reads TRBD1 or TRBD2 (5 bases each). There are 15 residues in the CDR3. Trimming stripped 7 bases from V and 0 bases from J, with 13 bases between. CDR1 and CDR2 (germline): MNHEY, SMNVEV (reference sequence). DNA of the CDR3: TGTGCCAGCACTCCTGGGACCAGCTCCTACAATGAGCAGTTCTTC. Translating it yields CASTPGTSSYNEQFF.

The chain employs TRBV7-8 and TRBJ2-7; D might be TRBD1 or TRBD2, each matching 5 bases. This CDR3 contains 13 residues. The germline V gene has CDR1 SGHVS and CDR2 FQNEAQ. V was trimmed by 5 bases and J by 6 bases, leaving 14 bases between them. The chain's CDR3 is CASSAVGTSEQYF. As DNA, the CDR3 is TGTGCCAGCAGCGCAGTTGGGACCTCCGAGCAGTACTTC.

The chain joins TRBV19 to TRBJ1-5, with 7 bases matching TRBD1. This CDR3 is 18 amino acids long. V lost 0 bases to trimming and J lost 0 bases; unmatched junction nucleotides: 8. Germline V gene sequence: CDR1 LNHDA, CDR2 SQIVND (reference sequence). CDR3 sequence (DNA): TGTGCCAGTAGTATAGACCTCTGGACAGGTTATAGCAATCAGCCCCAGCATTTT. This gives the protein CASSIDLWTGYSNQPQHF.

This chain uses TRBV10-2 with TRBJ2-7; 7 bases match TRBD1. With 6 bases clipped from V and 0 bases from J, the junction kept 11 bases outside the gene matches. This CDR3 has 16 residues. Germline V CDR1 and CDR2: WSHSY, SAAADI. The CDR3, as DNA: TGCGCCAGCAGGGGGACAGATCTGGCCAGCTCCTACGAGCAGTACTTC. Its translation is CASRGTDLASSYEQYF.

This chain uses TRBV12-3 or TRBV12-4 with TRBJ1-1; 11 nucleotides match TRBD1. The CDR3 length is 13 residues. Unmatched junction bases numbered 2, after V lost 6 bases and J lost 5 bases. The CDR3 sequence is CASRDRGRTEAFF. The CDR3 DNA reads as TGTGCCAGCAGGGACAGGGGGCGGACTGAAGCTTTCTTT.

The J gene is TRBJ1-1, the V gene TRBV4-1, with 7 positions matching TRBD1. The CDR3 length is 11 residues. Germline V gene data show CDR1 as MGHRA and CDR2 as YSYEKL. The J segment lost 9 bases and the V segment lost 4 bases, leaving 2 bases of the junction unmatched. The CDR3 DNA reads TGCGCCAGCAGCCGGGACAGCCAAGCTTTCTTT. Amino acids: CASSRDSQAFF.

This chain joins TRBV5-4 and TRBJ2-7; 12 bases are shared with TRBD2. The CDR3 extends over 15 amino acids. V lost 4 bases, J lost 2 bases, and 4 bases stayed unmatched. The germline CDR1 and CDR2 sequences are SGHNT and YYREEE (reference sequence). CDR3 loop: CASSVGLAGTYEQYF. The CDR3 region has the DNA TGTGCCAGCAGCGTAGGACTAGCGGGGACCTACGAGCAGTACTTC.

The J gene is TRBJ1-1, the V gene TRBV7-2; D is possibly TRBD1 (6 bases). Germline V lookup: CDR1 SGHTA, CDR2 FQGNSA. V lost 1 base to trimming and J lost 2 bases, with 11 bases between them. This CDR3 is 15 amino acids long. DNA for the CDR3: TGTGCCAGCAGCTTAGATCTGGGGGCCAACACTGAAGCTTTCTTT. Amino acid sequence: CASSLDLGANTEAFF.

The chain recombines TRBV19 with TRBJ2-1; the match to TRBD1 covers 9 bases. There are 15 residues in the CDR3. Losses at the gene ends were 5 bases for V and 7 bases for J; bases not matched to a gene: 9. In germline, CDR1 is LNHDA, CDR2 SQIVND (reference sequence). CDR3 nucleotides: TGTGCCAGTAGTTACACCGGGACAGGGCCAAATGAGCAGTTCTTC. Its translation is CASSYTGTGPNEQFF. The full variable domain, in which reference TRBV19 and TRBJ2-1 provide the parts outside the CDR3, is DGGITQSPKYLFRKEGQNVTLSCEQNLNHDAMYWYRQDPGQGLRLIYYSQIVNDFQKGDIAEGYSVSREKKESFPLTVTSAQKNPTAFYLCASSYTGTGPNEQFFGPGTRLTVL.

CDR3 amino acids: CASSSRENNSPLHF. CDR3 sequence (DNA): TGTGCCAGCAGTTCTCGGGAGAATAATTCACCCCTCCACTTT. This chain uses TRBV27 with TRBJ1-6; D gene uncertain. From germline, CDR1 is MNHEY and CDR2 SMNVEV (reference sequence). This CDR3 spans 14 amino acids. V lost 4 bases, J lost 5 bases, and 9 bases lay in between.

The chain links TRBV7-2 to TRBJ2-7; D is unresolved. Trimming shortened V by 3 bases and J by 6 bases, and 12 bases separated the two germline ends. The CDR3 length is 13 residues. CDR1 is SGHTA, CDR2 FQGNSA, per germline. CDR3 DNA: TGTGCCAGCAGCTTGGACCCGTCGGGCGAGCAGTACTTC. Its protein is CASSLDPSGEQYF.

In this sample, this clone turned up once. V is TRBV18 and J is TRBJ1-1; a weak D match, TRBD1 (5 bases). With 6 bases removed from V and 0 bases from J, the gap between germline ends came to 11 bases. This CDR3 contains 14 residues. Germline V gene lookup returns CDR1 KGHSH and CDR2 LQKENI. CDR3 DNA sequence: TGTGCCAGCTCTCTGGACAATTTGAACACTGAAGCTTTCTTT. Translating gives CASSLDNLNTEAFF.